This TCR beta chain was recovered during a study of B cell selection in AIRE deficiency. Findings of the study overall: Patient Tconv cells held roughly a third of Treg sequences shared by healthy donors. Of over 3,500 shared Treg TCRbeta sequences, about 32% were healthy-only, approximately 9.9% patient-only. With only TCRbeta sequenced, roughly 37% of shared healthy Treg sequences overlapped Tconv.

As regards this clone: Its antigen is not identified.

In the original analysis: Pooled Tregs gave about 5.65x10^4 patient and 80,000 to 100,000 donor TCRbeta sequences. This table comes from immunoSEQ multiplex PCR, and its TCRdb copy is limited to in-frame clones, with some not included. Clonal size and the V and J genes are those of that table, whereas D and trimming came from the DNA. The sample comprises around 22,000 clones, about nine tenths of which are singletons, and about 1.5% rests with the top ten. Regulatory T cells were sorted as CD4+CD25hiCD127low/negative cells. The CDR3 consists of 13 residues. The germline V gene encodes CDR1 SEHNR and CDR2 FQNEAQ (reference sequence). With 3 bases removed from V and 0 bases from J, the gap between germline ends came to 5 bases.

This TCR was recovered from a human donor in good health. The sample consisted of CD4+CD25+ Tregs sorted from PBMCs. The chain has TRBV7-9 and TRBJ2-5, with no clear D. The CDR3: CASSFGYQETQYF. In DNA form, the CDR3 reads TGTGCCAGCAGCTTCGGGTACCAAGAGACCCAGTACTTC.